These T cell receptor beta chains were read from a single sample in a study of cytomegalovirus exposure and HLA in healthy donors. TCRdb's table, derived via immunoSEQ multiplex PCR, lists solely in-frame clones and lacks some. Of 70,000 to 90,000 clones in the sample, approximately 86% were seen once. Sequenced material: PBMCs. All receptors derive from a young man in good health and CMV-seronegative. Each CDR3 is given with its conserved first and last residue. Fields, in order: V gene, clone size, D gene, J gene, CDR3 DNA, CDR3 protein. A D gene is named only where the DNA matches it firmly. Clone size is stated in some rows and not others, as once, few, many or a class when expanded.

v_gene: TRBV9; abundance: -; d_gene: -; j_gene: TRBJ2-1; CDR3nt: TGTGCCAGCAGCACCCGACTAGACCGCTCCTACAATGAGCAGTTCTTC; CDR3aa: CASSTRLDRSYNEQFF
v_gene: TRBV2; abundance: -; d_gene: -; j_gene: TRBJ1-5; CDR3nt: TGTGCCAGCAGTGTTGAGAGCTCTAATCAGCCCCAGCATTTT; CDR3aa: CASSVESSNQPQHF
v_gene: TRBV5-1; abundance: -; d_gene: TRBD1; j_gene: TRBJ2-3; CDR3nt: TGCGCCAGCAGCTCCCCACAGGGGACGTTATCTACAGATACGCAGTATTTT; CDR3aa: CASSSPQGTLSTDTQYF
v_gene: TRBV10-3; abundance: -; d_gene: TRBD1; j_gene: TRBJ1-2; CDR3nt: TGTGCCATCTCGCAGGGGGCGGACTATGGCTACACCTTC; CDR3aa: CAISQGADYGYTF
v_gene: TRBV4-1; abundance: few; d_gene: TRBD1; j_gene: TRBJ1-2; CDR3nt: TGCGCCAGCAGCTCCCGGGACAGGGGCCCCTATGGCTACACCTTC; CDR3aa: CASSSRDRGPYGYTF
v_gene: TRBV11-1; abundance: -; d_gene: -; j_gene: TRBJ1-1; CDR3nt: TGTGCCAGCAGCTTAGGGGCGGCAGCTCCGGGGGCTTTCTTT; CDR3aa: CASSLGAAAPGAFF
v_gene: TRBV20-1; abundance: -; d_gene: -; j_gene: TRBJ2-7; CDR3nt: TGCAGTGCCCTGAGCTCCTACGAGCAGTACTTC; CDR3aa: CSALSSYEQYF
v_gene: TRBV2; abundance: -; d_gene: TRBD2; j_gene: TRBJ2-3; CDR3nt: TGTGCCAGCAGTGTACTAGCGGGGGTAAACACAGATACGCAGTATTTT; CDR3aa: CASSVLAGVNTDTQYF
v_gene: TRBV18; abundance: -; d_gene: -; j_gene: TRBJ2-3; CDR3nt: TGTGCCAGCTCACCTCAGACAGATACGCAGTATTTT; CDR3aa: CASSPQTDTQYF
v_gene: TRBV6-1; abundance: -; d_gene: -; j_gene: TRBJ1-3; CDR3nt: TGTGCCAGCAGTGAAACAGAGAGCTCTGGAAACACCATATATTTT; CDR3aa: CASSETESSGNTIYF
v_gene: TRBV9; abundance: -; d_gene: TRBD2; j_gene: TRBJ2-2; CDR3nt: TGTGCCAGCAGCGCACTAGCGGGGGGCCCCGGGGAGCTGTTTTTT; CDR3aa: CASSALAGGPGELFF
v_gene: TRBV6-5; abundance: once; d_gene: -; j_gene: TRBJ1-1; CDR3nt: TGTGCCAGCAGTTACTCTTTTCGGGGGGTAGGGACTGAAGCTTTCTTT; CDR3aa: CASSYSFRGVGTEAFF
v_gene: TRBV5-1; abundance: -; d_gene: TRBD1; j_gene: TRBJ1-3; CDR3nt: TGCGCCAGCAGCTTGGCTGGGACAGCGTCCCTTCCCATATATTTT; CDR3aa: CASSLAGTASLPIYF
v_gene: TRBV15; abundance: once; d_gene: -; j_gene: TRBJ1-5; CDR3nt: TGTGCCACCAGCAGAGGGGGCAGGGGCCCGAAGCAGCCCCAGCATTTT; CDR3aa: CATSRGGRGPKQPQHF
v_gene: TRBV7-3; abundance: -; d_gene: TRBD2; j_gene: TRBJ2-1; CDR3nt: TGTGCCAGCAGCTTAAACGCGGGAGCAGGTGAGAATGAGCAGTTCTTC; CDR3aa: CASSLNAGAGENEQFF
v_gene: TRBV6-6; abundance: -; d_gene: -; j_gene: TRBJ1-2; CDR3nt: TGTGCCAGCACCAAACAGCCGGGCAGGGACTATGGCTACACCTTC; CDR3aa: CASTKQPGRDYGYTF
v_gene: TRBV9; abundance: -; d_gene: TRBD1; j_gene: TRBJ2-1; CDR3nt: TGTGCCAGCAGCTCCGGGACAGGGCTCTACAATGAGCAGTTCTTC; CDR3aa: CASSSGTGLYNEQFF
v_gene: TRBV5-1; abundance: -; d_gene: -; j_gene: TRBJ2-1; CDR3nt: TGCGCCAGCAGCTTGGTGGGAGAAGGAGAGCAGTTCTTC; CDR3aa: CASSLVGEGEQFF
v_gene: TRBV7-3; abundance: -; d_gene: -; j_gene: TRBJ2-2; CDR3nt: TGTGCCAGCAGCCGCGGGGTCCGGGGCGGGGAGCTGTTTTTT; CDR3aa: CASSRGVRGGELFF
v_gene: TRBV7-8; abundance: -; d_gene: -; j_gene: TRBJ2-7; CDR3nt: TGTGCCAGCCTTACCGGGGGGCACGAGCAGTACTTC; CDR3aa: CASLTGGHEQYF
v_gene: TRBV9; abundance: medium-sized; d_gene: -; j_gene: TRBJ2-7; CDR3nt: TGTGCCAGCAGCGTAGGGGCAGGGAAGGCCTACGAGCAGTACTTC; CDR3aa: CASSVGAGKAYEQYF
v_gene: TRBV5-4; abundance: -; d_gene: -; j_gene: TRBJ1-4; CDR3nt: TGTGCCAGCAGCTTGGGGCCAGGGTCAGAGGAAAAACTGTTTTTT; CDR3aa: CASSLGPGSEEKLFF
v_gene: TRBV6-1; abundance: -; d_gene: TRBD1; j_gene: TRBJ2-1; CDR3nt: TGTGCCAGCAGGTCCAAGACAGGGGGCAGGAATGAGCAGTTCTTC; CDR3aa: CASRSKTGGRNEQFF
v_gene: TRBV27; abundance: -; d_gene: TRBD1; j_gene: TRBJ2-3; CDR3nt: TGTGCCAGCAGTCCCGGGACAGGGACAGATACGCAGTATTTT; CDR3aa: CASSPGTGTDTQYF
v_gene: TRBV4-1; abundance: -; d_gene: -; j_gene: TRBJ2-2; CDR3nt: TGCGCCAGCAGCCAAAGGCTCACAGGGACCGGGGAGCTGTTTTTT; CDR3aa: CASSQRLTGTGELFF
v_gene: TRBV30; abundance: once; d_gene: -; j_gene: TRBJ2-3; CDR3nt: TGTGCCTGGAGTGTAACCCAAAGAGTTGCGCAGTATTTT; CDR3aa: CAWSVTQRVAQYF
v_gene: TRBV18; abundance: few; d_gene: -; j_gene: TRBJ1-1; CDR3nt: TGTGCCAGCTCACCTGCAGACAGAGTGAACACTGAAGCTTTCTTT; CDR3aa: CASSPADRVNTEAFF
v_gene: TRBV4-2; abundance: -; d_gene: -; j_gene: TRBJ1-1; CDR3nt: TGTGCCAGCAGCCAAGGACAAGACAGTAACACTGAAGCTTTCTTT; CDR3aa: CASSQGQDSNTEAFF
v_gene: TRBV30; abundance: -; d_gene: TRBD1; j_gene: TRBJ1-2; CDR3nt: TGTGCGATCGACACCAGGGGGATGGGATATGGCTACACCTTC; CDR3aa: CAIDTRGMGYGYTF
v_gene: TRBV27; abundance: -; d_gene: TRBD2; j_gene: TRBJ2-3; CDR3nt: TGTGCCAGCAGTTACAGTAGCGGGGTTTTCACAGATACGCAGTATTTT; CDR3aa: CASSYSSGVFTDTQYF
v_gene: TRBV19; abundance: -; d_gene: TRBD1; j_gene: TRBJ1-2; CDR3nt: TGTGCCAGTGTTCCGGGGGGACAGGGGTTATCCTATGGCTACACCTTC; CDR3aa: CASVPGGQGLSYGYTF
v_gene: TRBV13; abundance: -; d_gene: TRBD2; j_gene: TRBJ2-5; CDR3nt: TGTGCCAGCAGCCCGGGACTAGCGGGCGCACAAGAGACCCAGTACTTC; CDR3aa: CASSPGLAGAQETQYF
v_gene: TRBV5-1; abundance: -; d_gene: TRBD1; j_gene: TRBJ2-5; CDR3nt: TGCGCCAGCAGCGACCCCACCAGGACAGGGCTAGAGACCCAGTACTTC; CDR3aa: CASSDPTRTGLETQYF
v_gene: TRBV21-1; abundance: -; d_gene: -; j_gene: TRBJ1-5; CDR3nt: TGTGCCAGCATGATAGGAGGGCGGTTGAGGAATCAGCCCCAGCATTTT; CDR3aa: CASMIGGRLRNQPQHF
v_gene: TRBV2; abundance: -; d_gene: TRBD1; j_gene: TRBJ2-5; CDR3nt: TGTGCCAGCTGCAAGACAGGGAAAGAGACCCAGTACTTC; CDR3aa: CASCKTGKETQYF
v_gene: TRBV9; abundance: -; d_gene: TRBD2; j_gene: TRBJ2-5; CDR3nt: TGTGCCAGCAGCGTAGGGGTAAGGGGCGGGGGAGAGACCCAGTACTTC; CDR3aa: CASSVGVRGGGETQYF
v_gene: TRBV7-9; abundance: few; d_gene: TRBD1; j_gene: TRBJ2-7; CDR3nt: TGTGCCAGCAGTCCGGGACAGAACTACGAGCAGTACTTC; CDR3aa: CASSPGQNYEQYF
v_gene: TRBV18; abundance: -; d_gene: TRBD2; j_gene: TRBJ2-5; CDR3nt: TGTGCCAGCTCACCACTCGGGACTAGCGGGTCTAAAGAGACCCAGTACTTC; CDR3aa: CASSPLGTSGSKETQYF
v_gene: TRBV5-1; abundance: few; d_gene: TRBD1; j_gene: TRBJ2-5; CDR3nt: TGCGCCAGCAGCTTGGGGGGACAGTCGCTTCAAGAGACCCAGTACTTC; CDR3aa: CASSLGGQSLQETQYF
v_gene: TRBV4-2; abundance: -; d_gene: TRBD1; j_gene: TRBJ2-3; CDR3nt: TGTGCCAGCAGCCTACAAGGTCCGGACAGGGGGGTCGGGAGCACAGATACGCAGTATTTT; CDR3aa: CASSLQGPDRGVGSTDTQYF
v_gene: TRBV9; abundance: -; d_gene: TRBD2; j_gene: TRBJ2-1; CDR3nt: TGTGCCAGCAGCGACGGACTAGTATCCTACAATGAGCAGTTCTTC; CDR3aa: CASSDGLVSYNEQFF
v_gene: TRBV7-3; abundance: -; d_gene: TRBD1; j_gene: TRBJ2-1; CDR3nt: TGTGCCAGCAGCTCGGGACAGGGGGCCTACAATGAGCAGTTCTTC; CDR3aa: CASSSGQGAYNEQFF
v_gene: TRBV7-2; abundance: -; d_gene: -; j_gene: TRBJ1-3; CDR3nt: TGTGCCAGCAGCCCAGGACTGTATTCTGGAAACACCATATATTTT; CDR3aa: CASSPGLYSGNTIYF
v_gene: TRBV18; abundance: -; d_gene: -; j_gene: TRBJ1-1; CDR3nt: TGTGCCAGCTCCACCCGAGTCGGAACAGGCGGAACTGAAGCTTTCTTT; CDR3aa: CASSTRVGTGGTEAFF
v_gene: TRBV7-8; abundance: -; d_gene: -; j_gene: TRBJ1-4; CDR3nt: TGTGCCAGCAGCTTAGAGGCGGGGACCATCAATGAAAAACTGTTTTTT; CDR3aa: CASSLEAGTINEKLFF
v_gene: TRBV29-1; abundance: -; d_gene: -; j_gene: TRBJ2-3; CDR3nt: TGCAGCGTTGCAGGGACTAGCACAGATACGCAGTATTTT; CDR3aa: CSVAGTSTDTQYF
v_gene: TRBV5-1; abundance: -; d_gene: -; j_gene: TRBJ2-5; CDR3nt: TGCGCCAGCAGCGGCGGGGACAGCCCCCAAGAGACCCAGTACTTC; CDR3aa: CASSGGDSPQETQYF
v_gene: TRBV10-2; abundance: -; d_gene: TRBD2; j_gene: TRBJ2-1; CDR3nt: TGCGCCAGCGGCGGCGGGAGATTGGATGAGCAGTTCTTC; CDR3aa: CASGGGRLDEQFF
v_gene: TRBV19; abundance: -; d_gene: TRBD2; j_gene: TRBJ2-4; CDR3nt: TGTGCCAGTAGTATGCTTCTAGCGGGGGTCGCCAAAAACATTCAGTACTTC; CDR3aa: CASSMLLAGVAKNIQYF
v_gene: TRBV28; abundance: -; d_gene: -; j_gene: TRBJ1-5; CDR3nt: TGTGCCAGCAGTCCCGGGGGGACCGGGATTTTATACCCCCAGCATTTT; CDR3aa: CASSPGGTGILYPQHF